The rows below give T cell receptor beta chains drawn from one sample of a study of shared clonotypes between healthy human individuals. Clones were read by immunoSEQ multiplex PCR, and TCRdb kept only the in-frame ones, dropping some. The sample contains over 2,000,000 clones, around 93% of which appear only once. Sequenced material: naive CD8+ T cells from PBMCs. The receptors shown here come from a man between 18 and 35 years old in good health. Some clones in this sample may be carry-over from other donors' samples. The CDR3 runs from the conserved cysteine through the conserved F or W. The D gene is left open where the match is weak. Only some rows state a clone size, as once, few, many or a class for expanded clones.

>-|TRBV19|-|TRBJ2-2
CASSLRQEPDTGELFF
TGTGCCAGTAGTCTACGACAGGAACCTGACACCGGGGAGCTGTTTTTT
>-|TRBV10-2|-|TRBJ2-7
CASTTGAGPSSYEQYF
TGCGCCAGCACGACCGGCGCCGGGCCGAGCTCCTACGAGCAGTACTTC
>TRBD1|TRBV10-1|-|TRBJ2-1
CASSEIGTAYNEQFF
TGCGCCAGCAGTGAGATTGGGACAGCCTACAATGAGCAGTTCTTC
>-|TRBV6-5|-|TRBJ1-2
CASITGQGGYTF
TGTGCCAGCATCACAGGGCAGGGCGGCTACACCTTC
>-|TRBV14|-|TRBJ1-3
CASSQDYGSGNTIYF
TGTGCCAGCAGCCAAGATTACGGTTCTGGAAACACCATATATTTT
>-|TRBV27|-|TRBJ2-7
CASSPAWGLLDDEQYF
TGTGCCAGCAGTCCCGCCTGGGGGTTGCTGGATGACGAGCAGTACTTC
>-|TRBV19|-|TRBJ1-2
CAREGGWQRYGYTF
TGTGCCCGAGAGGGAGGATGGCAACGCTATGGCTACACCTTC
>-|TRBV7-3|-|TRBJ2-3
CASSSSGTSTDTQYF
TGTGCCAGCAGCTCATCCGGGACTAGCACAGATACGCAGTATTTT
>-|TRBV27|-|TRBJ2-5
CASSQSGTGQETQYF
TGTGCCAGCAGTCAGTCCGGGACGGGGCAAGAGACCCAGTACTTC
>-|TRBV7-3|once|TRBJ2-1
CASSLFGGFDEQFF
TGTGCCAGCAGCTTATTCGGGGGTTTCGATGAGCAGTTCTTC
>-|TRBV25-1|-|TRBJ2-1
CASTFGDFNSYNEQFF
TGTGCCAGCACCTTCGGGGACTTCAACTCCTACAATGAGCAGTTCTTC
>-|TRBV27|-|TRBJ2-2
CASSLSREAHTGELFF
TGTGCCAGCAGTTTATCCAGGGAGGCGCACACCGGGGAGCTGTTTTTT
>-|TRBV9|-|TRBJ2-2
CASSGRTVGAGELFF
TGTGCCAGCAGCGGTCGAACAGTAGGCGCCGGGGAGCTGTTTTTT
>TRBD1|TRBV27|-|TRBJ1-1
CASSLSGTVNTEAFF
TGTGCCAGCAGTTTATCCGGGACAGTGAACACTGAAGCTTTCTTT
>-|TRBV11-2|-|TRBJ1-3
CASSQLRANRNTIYF
TGTGCCAGCAGCCAATTAAGGGCAAATCGAAACACCATATATTTT
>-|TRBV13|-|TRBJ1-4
CASSINQGMKLFF
TGTGCCAGCAGCATTAATCAGGGAATGAAACTGTTTTTT
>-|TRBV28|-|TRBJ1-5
CASSLRSGYSNQPQHF
TGTGCCAGCAGTTTAAGGTCGGGGTATAGCAATCAGCCCCAGCATTTT
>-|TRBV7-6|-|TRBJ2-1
CASSLVSAGSYNEQFF
TGTGCCAGCAGCTTAGTAAGCGCGGGATCCTACAATGAGCAGTTCTTC